These 12 T cell receptor beta chains originate from one sample sequenced in a study of OX40 agonist ivuxolimab in advanced cancers. Assay: immunoSEQ multiplex PCR; the TCRdb copy retains only in-frame clones and omits some. The sample contains roughly 77,000 clones, about 80% of which appear only once. Sequenced material: CD4+ or CD8+ T cells sorted from blood, taken in a trial of the OX40 agonist ivuxolimab. These receptors were collected from an adult with an advanced solid tumor such as melanoma, head and neck, liver or kidney cancer.

The chain carries TRBV5-1 and TRBJ2-1, with 11 nucleotides matching TRBD2. CDR3 length: 18 amino acids. The germline gives CDR1 SGHRS, CDR2 YFSETQ. V shed 4 bases, J shed 0 bases, and the junction held 9 bases outside the gene matches. The DNA for the CDR3 is TGCGCCAGCAGCCTCCTTAGCGGGGGGGCCAGCTCCTACAATGAGCAGTTCTTC. Its protein is CASSLLSGGASSYNEQFF.

The rearrangement links TRBV28 to TRBJ2-1, with 13 bases aligning to TRBD2. The CDR3 has 16 amino acids. Looked up from germline, CDR1 is MDHEN and CDR2 is SYDVKM. Unmatched junction bases numbered 8, after V lost 5 bases and J lost 7 bases. The CDR3 loop is CASSPTSGGARNEQFF. CDR3 bases: TGTGCCAGCAGTCCCACTAGCGGGGGGGCCAGGAATGAGCAGTTCTTC. The full variable domain, completed using reference TRBV28 and TRBJ2-1, is DVKVTQSSRYLVKRTGEKVFLECVQDMDHENMFWYRQDPGLGLRLIYFSYDVKMKEKGDIPEGYSVSREKKERFSLILESASTNQTSMYLCASSPTSGGARNEQFFGPGTRLTVL.

This clone occurred a few times. The chain recombines TRBV28 with TRBJ1-5, with no clear D. The CDR3 spans 12 residues. CDR1 is MDHEN and CDR2 is SYDVKM in the germline V gene. V lost 2 bases to trimming and J lost 7 bases, with 6 bases between them. The CDR3 DNA reads as TGTGCCAGCAGTTTACCGGGGCAGCCCCAGCATTTT. This codes for CASSLPGQPQHF.

The sample holds one count of this clone. The V gene is TRBV27, the J gene TRBJ2-1; TRBD1 matches 10 bases. The CDR3 is 16 residues long. The trim removed 1 base at V and 3 bases at J, leaving 3 bases unmatched. Germline CDR1 and CDR2: MNHEY and SMNVEV (reference sequence). DNA of the CDR3: TGTGCCAGCAGTTTATTACGGACAGGGGGCTACAATGAGCAGTTCTTC. It encodes CASSLLRTGGYNEQFF.

V usage is TRBV7-9 and J usage is TRBJ2-3, with 7 bases matching TRBD2. This CDR3 is built from 17 residues. CDR1 and CDR2 (germline): SEHNR, FQNEAQ (reference sequence). Losses at the gene ends were 1 base for V and 2 bases for J; bases not matched to a gene: 9. CDR3 sequence reads: CASSLVGLGAFTDTQYF. The CDR3 DNA is TGTGCCAGCAGCTTAGTAGGACTAGGGGCTTTCACAGATACGCAGTATTTT.

This chain links TRBV29-1 with TRBJ1-1, with 11 bases matching TRBD1. Germline V gene lookup returns CDR1 SQVTM and CDR2 ANQGSEA. The V gene end was trimmed by 3 bases and the J gene end by 5 bases; junction bases not matched to a gene: 2. The CDR3 loop spans 13 amino acids. DNA for the CDR3: TGCAGCGTTGACAGGGACAGGGGGACTGAAGCTTTCTTT. Translation gives CSVDRDRGTEAFF.

V is TRBV7-2 and J is TRBJ1-1; a possible D gene is TRBD1 (5 bases). The CDR3 extends over 13 amino acids. In germline, CDR1 is SGHTA, CDR2 FQGNSA. V lost 5 bases, J lost 6 bases, and 13 bases lay in between. The CDR3 here is CASSHKGRAEAFF. CDR3 bases: TGTGCCAGCAGCCACAAGGGCAGGGCTGAAGCTTTCTTT.

The V gene is TRBV5-1, the J gene TRBJ1-6, with a tentative D call TRBD1 (6 bases). CDR3 size: 14 residues. V lost 2 bases, J lost 7 bases, and 10 bases lay in between. Germline lookup yields CDR1 SGHRS and CDR2 YFSETQ. CDR3 sequence reads: CASSFGQGNSPLHF. The CDR3 region has the DNA TGCGCCAGCAGCTTCGGGCAGGGGAATTCACCCCTCCACTTT.

The chain has TRBV6-5 and TRBJ1-6, with D unclear. Germline V lookup: CDR1 MNHEY, CDR2 SVGAGI. The CDR3 totals 14 residues. V was cut by 7 bases and J by 4 bases, with 11 bases left in between. This CDR3 is CASKGSSYNSPLHF. CDR3 bases: TGTGCCAGCAAAGGAAGCAGTTATAATTCACCCCTCCACTTT.

This chain connects TRBV12-5 to TRBJ1-1, with TRBD1 identical over 10 bases. CDR1 and CDR2 (germline): LGHNT, FRNRAP. The ends lost 2 bases at V and 0 bases at J; junction bases unmatched: 3. The CDR3 sequence is 16 residues long. CDR3 sequence (DNA): TGTGCTAGTGGTTTGAGGGGACAGGGGCTGAACACTGAAGCTTTCTTT. It is translated as CASGLRGQGLNTEAFF.

The chain joins TRBV11-1 to TRBJ2-3; D gene ambiguous. V lost 0 bases to trimming and J lost 2 bases, with 6 bases between them. The length of the CDR3 is 14 residues. Germline V gene lookup returns CDR1 SGHAT and CDR2 FQDESV (reference sequence). In DNA, the CDR3 is TGTGCCAGCAGCTTAGCCGCCCTCACAGATACGCAGTATTTT. This gives the protein CASSLAALTDTQYF.

This clone occurred once. V gene TRBV5-1 combines with J gene TRBJ2-7, with D possibly being TRBD2 (6 bases). The germline V and J ends were trimmed by 0 bases and 7 bases, with 20 bases remaining between them. The CDR3 consists of 16 residues. In germline, CDR1 is SGHRS, CDR2 YFSETQ. The CDR3 spells CASSLARGTVMGEQYF. DNA of the CDR3: TGCGCCAGCAGCTTGGCCCGAGGGACTGTGATGGGGGAGCAGTACTTC.